This section outlines one T cell receptor beta chain sequence together with its context. Antigen unknown. Molecular barcoding with unique molecular identifiers was used for the TCRbeta library. TCRdb used MiXCR to reprocess the PCR reads, holding one entry per CDR3 protein. The sample holds under 400,000 distinct CDR3 sequences; around 20% are singletons and the top ten take roughly 9.8%. V was pared by 3 bases and J by 3 bases, with 9 bases between. The CDR3 runs to 13 residues. The V gene's germline CDR1 is DFQATT and CDR2 SNEGSKA (reference sequence). The data were obtained in a study of T-cell reconstitution after alpha-beta-depleted transplantation in children. General study findings and limits: T-cell counts and diversity were attributed mostly to newly produced T cells one year after transplant. As was reported, about two months after transplant, alpha-beta T cells came from several hundred expanded graft clones. High day-60 TCRbeta diversity in some patients came from surviving recipient T cells and thymic progenitors.

The clonotype was recovered from a male patient younger than 18 who had a stem cell transplant for acute lymphoblastic leukemia, so the T cells may come from the graft donor. This chain uses TRBV20-1 with TRBJ1-5, with no clear D. The specimen was PBMCs, mostly from graft donor cells, collected 180 days after TCRalphabeta/CD19-depleted stem cell transplant. The CDR3 sequence: CSARYEFNQPQHF. DNA for the CDR3: TGCAGTGCTAGGTACGAATTCAATCAGCCCCAGCATTTT.